This entry describes one T cell receptor beta chain. The antigen is undetermined. PCR was performed using 60 Vbeta and 13 Jbeta primers. Here immunoSEQ multiplex PCR was the method, and the copy in TCRdb shows in-frame clones only, minus some. The sample consists of more than 75,000 clones, over 70% of them appearing once. CDR3 length equals 15 residues. CDR1 SGDLS and CDR2 YYNGEE come from the germline V gene. The junction had 4 bases not matched to a gene; V was cut back by 5 bases and J by 0 bases. This sample was taken from a study of cytomegalovirus exposure and HLA in healthy donors. Study-level findings and limits: Reports described diagnosis of cytomegalovirus status by the classifier as highly specific and sensitive. In a later analysis, productive TCRs from donors in an Asian-associated ancestry cluster reportedly carried fewer N-insertions than the cohort mean.

Sequences were obtained from PBMCs. This chain uses TRBV9 with TRBJ1-3; 8 bases align to TRBD1. This clonotype was sampled from a man in his forties in good health and CMV-seropositive. The CDR3, as DNA: TGTGCCAGCAGTCGGGACAGGAGCTCTGGAAACACCATATATTTT. Translating gives CASSRDRSSGNTIYF.